By share, the clone carrying this T cell receptor beta chain ranks as medium-sized. The antigen remains unidentified. Cultured CD4+ T cell DNA was sequenced using the Oncomine TCR Beta short-read assay. MiXCR was run by TCRdb on the PCR reads, yielding one entry per CDR3 protein. In the table there are several thousand distinct CDR3 sequences, roughly 16% of which are singletons. This specimen belongs to a study of vaccination and CD4 T cells after COVID-19. Study results and caveats: A median of approximately 90% of reactive clones, in convalescent patients, became evident only post-vaccination.

Treatment specified: approximately 9-day PBMC culture with coronavirus spike peptide pools or control peptides (ViraFEST assay). On days 3 and 7, half the medium was swapped for fresh IL-2-containing medium. Germline CDR1 and CDR2: DFQATT and SNEGSKA (reference sequence). V shed 4 bases, J shed 9 bases, and the junction held 5 bases outside the gene matches. This CDR3 has 12 amino acids. This chain joins TRBV20-1 and TRBJ2-3, with 9 bases aligning to TRBD2. The receptor was isolated from a human donor who had recovered from COVID-19. What was sequenced was CD4+ T cells from blood, cultured in vitro. The CDR3 DNA is TGCAGTGCTATGACTAGCGGTGAAACGCAGTATTTT. The encoded protein is CSAMTSGETQYF.